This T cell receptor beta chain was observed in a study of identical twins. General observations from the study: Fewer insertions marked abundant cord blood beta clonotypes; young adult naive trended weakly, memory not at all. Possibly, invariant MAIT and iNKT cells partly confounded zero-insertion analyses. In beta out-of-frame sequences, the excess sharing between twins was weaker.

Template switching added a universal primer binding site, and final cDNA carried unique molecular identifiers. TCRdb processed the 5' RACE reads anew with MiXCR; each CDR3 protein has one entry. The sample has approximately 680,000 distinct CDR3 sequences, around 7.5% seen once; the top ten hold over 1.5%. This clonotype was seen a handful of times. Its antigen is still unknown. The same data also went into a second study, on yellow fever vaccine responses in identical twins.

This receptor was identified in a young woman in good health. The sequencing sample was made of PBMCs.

The CDR3 reads CASSFIRLAGEGTQYF. CDR3 coding DNA: TGTGCCAGCAGTTTCATTCGACTAGCGGGAGAGGGGACGCAGTATTTT. The rearrangement links TRBV12-3 or TRBV12-4 to TRBJ2-3; TRBD2 agrees at 12 bases. The CDR3 extends over 16 amino acids. With V trimmed by 3 bases and J by 9 bases, 10 bases remained unmatched.